This TCR beta chain was profiled in a study of T cells in Graves' hyperthyroidism and ophthalmopathy (dated by TCRdb to about 2019). Some background on the complete study: To identify TCR V-J signatures that set the groups apart, the researchers used a discovery cohort of 100 or so patients, made up of around 42 with Graves' ophthalmopathy and about 60 with stable Graves' hyperthyroidism. Prospective prediction of ophthalmopathy was tested in an independent validation cohort of approximately 19 hyperthyroidism patients and 17 patients who later progressed to ophthalmopathy. The 100 or so discovery patients were randomly split 7:3 into training and test sets. The study also compared thyroid tissue and blood T-cell repertoires from several Graves' hyperthyroidism patients. After sampling, hyperthyroidism patients received methimazole starting at 30 mg daily, and ophthalmopathy patients received high-dose intravenous methylprednisolone. TCR Vbeta CDR3 sequencing of fewer than 150 peripheral blood samples (fewer than 45 ophthalmopathy, 75 to 85 hyperthyroidism and roughly 17 progressor patients) is reported in the paper. Beyond this particular receptor, the publication reports: No statistical method was used to set the sample size in advance, and investigators knew the group allocation. In validation, the model predicted progression to ophthalmopathy a median of around 6.5 months before onset, with roughly 70% sensitivity and roughly 79% specificity. Blood samples also contained most of the expanded thyroid clonotypes (frequency above 0.001), which suggests that blood repertoires may reflect thyroid immune responses. A model built on a 13 V-J signature distinguished ophthalmopathy from stable hyperthyroidism, reaching 85% to 90% sensitivity and around 82% specificity in cross-validation and 80%/75% in testing.

The study excluded patients with uncontrolled infections, other autoimmune diseases, pregnancy or lactation. Diagnoses were established on the basis of clinical symptoms, serum thyroxine and TRAb, thyroid ultrasound, and orbital computed tomography. Total RNA was extracted using Trizol reagent, and RNA quality was assessed on an Agilent 2100 Bioanalyzer. This clonotype was counted only a few times. Its antigen has not been determined. No base quality values were provided; no much bigger clone lies one nucleotide off. The TCR beta CDR3 regions were amplified from the RNA transcripts. The first round of RT-PCR for the TCR CDR3 was performed with the HTBI primer set and the Qiagen OneStep RT-PCR kit. The libraries were constructed in a second round of multiplex PCR and then size-selected and purified. Paired-end sequencing of the libraries was performed with 100 bp reads on an Illumina HiSeq2000. The study's processing was this. SOAPnuke was used to process the raw data, with reads discarded if the reads contained adapters or uncalled bases, had a mean Phred below 15, or lacked an exact constant-primer or identifier match. COPE v1.2.5 was used to merge high-quality paired reads, and clonotypes were defined as unique nucleotide sequences. Clonotypes were aligned to IMGT TRBV, TRBD and TRBJ reference segments using MiTCR v1.1. The analysis was restricted to V-J combinations with a frequency above 0.0001, which together covered 99% to 99.2% of the repertoires. The TCS score was defined as F50 (clonal expansion) divided by E x V (chaos), with BLOSUM62-based TCRdist calculated between CDR3 peptides within each V-J. Welch's t-statistics and random forest reduced several hundred V-J features to 10 to 15, which were used in a naive Bayes classifier (R e1071). The similarity between thyroid and blood repertoires was quantified using the Morisita-Horn index. TCRdb's own reprocessing of the public reads used fastp at Q25 and MiXCR and kept productive beta chains. Each CDR3 protein gets just one entry, which takes the most common genes and DNA from the rows behind it. The authors' filters were not applied to this entry. This sample is represented by 600,000 to 700,000 distinct CDR3 sequences; 45% of them were singletons. About 7% of the sample is taken by the ten largest.

The V and J ends are trimmed by 4 bases and 4 bases, leaving 13 bases between them. The CDR3 goes from the cysteine to the phenylalanine over 13 residues. The only DNA kept is the CDR3, 39 bases in frame from the first base. The germline V gene (reference sequence) provides CDR1 DFQATT and CDR2 SNEGSKA. The rearranged chain carries TRBV20-1 and TRBJ1-2; possibly the D gene is TRBD1, per 6 matching bases. The TCR was taken from an adult man with Graves' disease, either hyperthyroidism or ophthalmopathy (not recorded which). Specimen: peripheral blood or thyroid tissue (not recorded which). The CDR3: CSATFTGTYGYTF. The bases read TGCAGTGCTACCTTTACAGGGACCTATGGCTACACCTTC.